Listed here are 22 T cell receptor beta chains from one sample, sequenced in a study of shared clonotypes between healthy human individuals. The protocol was immunoSEQ multiplex PCR, while the TCRdb copy is restricted to in-frame clones and leaves out a portion. The sample shows millions of clones, 85% to 95% of them seen only once. Naive CD8 isolation took CD45RO-negative cells positively selected for CCR7 and excluded terminally differentiated effector memory CD45RA+ cells. Sequencing was carried out using naive CD8+ T cells from PBMCs. The receptors here all came from a young man in good health. Some clones in this sample may be carry-over from other donors' samples.

This chain joins TRBV11-2 and TRBJ2-7; D is unresolved. The CDR3 is 12 residues long. Germline assignment: CDR1 SGHAT and CDR2 FQNNGV. Trimming cost V 5 bases and J 2 bases, with 7 bases left between them. CDR3 in DNA: TGTGCCAGCAGCGGGCTCGCCTACGAGCAGTACTTC. Translated, it gives CASSGLAYEQYF.

The V call is TRBV6-5, the J call TRBJ2-7; 9 bases line up with TRBD2. CDR3 size: 16 residues. From germline, CDR1 is MNHEY and CDR2 SVGAGI. The J segment lost 4 bases and the V segment lost 2 bases, leaving 9 bases of the junction unmatched. The CDR3 DNA reads as TGTGCCAGCAGTTACGGTCTAGCGGGAACTCAATACGAGCAGTACTTC. Its protein product is CASSYGLAGTQYEQYF.

This chain connects TRBV2 to TRBJ2-3, with unresolved D. The CDR3 spans 13 residues. Trimming left V 8 bases short and J 6 bases short, with 15 bases between. Germline-derived CDR1 and CDR2 are SNHLY and FYNNEI. For the CDR3, the DNA is TGTGCCAGCGTCTTCCCGGATATGGATACGCAGTATTTT. Translated: CASVFPDMDTQYF.

The CDR3 here is CASKRHPGLGTDTQYF. CDR3 DNA: TGTGCCAGCAAACGGCACCCGGGATTGGGCACAGATACGCAGTATTTT. J is TRBJ2-3 and V is TRBV9; tentatively, D is TRBD2 (5 bases). Deletions cut 6 bases from V and 1 base from J, with 18 bases between. Per germline, CDR1 SGDLS and CDR2 YYNGEE. CDR3 length: 16 residues.

The chain couples TRBV7-9 to TRBJ2-3; D call uncertain. Germline V lookup: CDR1 SEHNR, CDR2 FQNEAQ (reference sequence). Deletions cut 5 bases from V and 4 bases from J, with 10 bases between. This CDR3 is built from 13 residues. The CDR3 DNA reads TGTGCCAGCAGCCCGCCCCACTCAGATACGCAGTATTTT. It yields the protein CASSPPHSDTQYF.

A remark on this clone: Within the sample, other DNA sequences also encode this same CDR3. The chain recombines TRBV7-2 with TRBJ2-1, with 11 bases matching TRBD2. In germline, CDR1 is SGHTA, CDR2 FQGNSA. Trimming cost V 5 bases and J 2 bases; bases outside gene matches: 2. CDR3 length: 15 residues. This chain's CDR3 is CASSQGLAAYNEQFF. The CDR3 nucleotides are TGTGCCAGCAGCCAGGGACTAGCGGCCTACAATGAGCAGTTCTTC. The full variable domain, its missing parts supplied by reference TRBV7-2 and TRBJ2-1, is GAGVSQSPSNKVTEKGKDVELRCDPISGHTALYWYRQSLGQGLEFLIYFQGNSAPDKSGLPSDRFSAERTGGSVSTLTIQRTQQEDSAVYLCASSQGLAAYNEQFFGPGTRLTVL.

V gene TRBV7-9 combines with J gene TRBJ2-1, with D possibly TRBD2 on 6 matching bases. The germline V and J ends were trimmed by 4 bases and 5 bases, with 12 bases remaining between them. The germline CDR1 and CDR2 sequences are SEHNR and FQNEAQ (reference sequence). The CDR3 loop spans 14 amino acids. Here the CDR3 reads CASSSLAPNNEQFF. As DNA, the CDR3 is TGTGCCAGCAGCTCGCTAGCGCCGAACAATGAGCAGTTCTTC.

The J gene is TRBJ1-2, the V gene TRBV7-9, with a weak D call TRBD1 (5 bases). The CDR3 runs to 15 residues. Deletions cut 4 bases from V and 0 bases from J, with 12 bases between. From germline, CDR1 is SEHNR and CDR2 FQNEAQ (reference sequence). CDR3 region: CASSSSTAANYGYTF. The CDR3 DNA is TGTGCCAGCAGCTCATCGACAGCTGCTAACTATGGCTACACCTTC. Looking up the rest from reference TRBV7-9 and TRBJ1-2 gives the full variable domain: DTGVSQNPRHKITKRGQNVTFRCDPISEHNRLYWYRQTLGQGPEFLTYFQNEAQLEKSRLLSDRFSAERPKGSFSTLEIQRTEQGDSAMYLCASSSSTAANYGYTFGSGTRLTVV.

J is TRBJ2-1 and V is TRBV7-2, with TRBD2 matching over 7 bases. The V and J ends lost 4 bases and 0 bases, in that order; junction bases with no gene match: 3. The CDR3 is 15 amino acids. CDR1 and CDR2 from the germline V gene are SGHTA and FQGNSA. The CDR3 DNA reads as TGTGCCAGCAGCTCGGGGGGACTCTCCTACAATGAGCAGTTCTTC. This codes for CASSSGGLSYNEQFF.

The chain has TRBV27 and TRBJ2-7, with D perhaps TRBD2 (5 bases). Germline CDR1 MNHEY, CDR2 SMNVEV (reference sequence). This CDR3 has 13 residues. V dropped 3 bases and J dropped 5 bases, with 11 bases sitting between them. CDR3 sequence: CASSLRLHHEQYF. The CDR3 DNA sequence: TGTGCCAGCAGTTTGAGACTACATCACGAGCAGTACTTC.

This rearrangement joins TRBV11-2 to TRBJ1-2, with D maybe TRBD1 (5 bases). Trimming took off 0 bases at V and 4 bases at J, with 12 bases between the two ends. The CDR3 sequence is 15 residues long. Germline CDR1 is SGHAT and CDR2 is FQNNGV. CDR3 bases: TGTGCCAGCAGCTTAGATCAAGGGGCAGCCTATGGCTACACCTTC. It yields the protein CASSLDQGAAYGYTF.

The sample holds a few counts of this clone. The chain combines TRBV18 with TRBJ1-4; no definite D call. This CDR3 is 12 amino acids long. The germline V and J ends were trimmed by 2 bases and 8 bases, with 6 bases remaining between them. The germline CDR1 and CDR2 sequences are KGHSH and LQKENI. This CDR3 reads CASSPTDEKLFF. CDR3 nucleotide sequence: TGTGCCAGCTCACCAACAGACGAAAAACTGTTTTTT.

V gene TRBV28 combines with J gene TRBJ2-7; no firm D call. This CDR3 spans 13 amino acids. Germline V gives CDR1 MDHEN, CDR2 SYDVKM. V was shortened by 6 bases and J by 5 bases, with 14 bases between the two germline ends. The CDR3 protein is CASSGVRLDEQYF. CDR3 in DNA: TGTGCCAGCAGCGGCGTAAGGCTGGACGAGCAGTACTTC.

The chain carries TRBV19 and TRBJ1-2, with 9 bases fitting TRBD1. Germline V gene sequence: CDR1 LNHDA, CDR2 SQIVND (reference sequence). After removal of 3 bases from V and 7 bases from J, the junction contained 6 bases not matched to a gene. The CDR3 is 14 residues long. CDR3 DNA sequence: TGTGCCAGTAGTATCCGGACAGGGGTCTTTGGCTACACCTTC. Encoded protein: CASSIRTGVFGYTF.

The chain combines TRBV30 with TRBJ1-1; D not certain. Germline V lookup: CDR1 GTSNPN, CDR2 SVGIG (reference sequence). The ends were cut back, 0 bases at V and 5 bases at J, with 13 bases in the middle. This CDR3 is 14 amino acids long. In nucleotides, the CDR3 is TGTGCCTGGAGTGTACAAGGAGGTGGGACTGAAGCTTTCTTT. As protein: CAWSVQGGGTEAFF.

V gene TRBV13 combines with J gene TRBJ2-5; D perhaps matches TRBD1 (5 bases). The CDR3 spans 14 residues. The ends were cut back, 5 bases at V and 5 bases at J, with 15 bases in the middle. Germline V gene sequence: CDR1 PRHDT, CDR2 FYEKMQ (reference sequence). The CDR3 DNA reads TGTGCCAGCAGCCTGCGGACAATTGAGGAGACCCAGTACTTC. Its translation is CASSLRTIEETQYF.

The genes are TRBV5-6 and TRBJ2-1; 7 bases line up with TRBD1. Germline V gene sequence: CDR1 SGHDT, CDR2 YYEEEE. The CDR3 covers 15 residues. V dropped 0 bases and J dropped 7; count of bases not matched to a gene: 7. The CDR3 nucleotides are TGTGCCAGCAGCTTGGTGACAGGGTTGGAGAATGAGCAGTTCTTC. It yields the protein CASSLVTGLENEQFF.

This clone was seen a single time. The V call is TRBV18, the J call TRBJ1-1; weak D call: TRBD1 (5 bases). Trimming left V 4 bases short and J 1 base short, with 13 bases between. Germline CDR1 reads KGHSH; CDR2 reads LQKENI. This CDR3 is built from 15 residues. CDR3 sequence (DNA): TGTGCCAGCTCACTAGAACGGGGGACGAACACTGAAGCTTTCTTT. It specifies CASSLERGTNTEAFF.

The chain recombines TRBV19 with TRBJ2-7; D remains ambiguous. Germline V gene data show CDR1 as LNHDA and CDR2 as SQIVND (reference sequence). The ends were cut back, 7 bases at V and 5 bases at J, with 9 bases in the middle. The CDR3 consists of 11 residues. CDR3 coding DNA: TGTGCCAGTAAAGGGTATGACGAGCAGTACTTC. Translation: CASKGYDEQYF.

As for this clone: Other nucleotide sequences in the sample specify the same CDR3. The chain couples TRBV19 to TRBJ1-2, with 7 nucleotides matching TRBD1. In germline, CDR1 is LNHDA, CDR2 SQIVND (reference sequence). V shed 5 bases, J shed 5 bases, and the junction held 5 bases outside the gene matches. The CDR3 totals 13 residues. This chain's CDR3 is CASSLGTVYGYTF. The CDR3 bases are TGTGCCAGTAGTCTGGGGACAGTATATGGCTACACCTTC.

This chain uses TRBV5-4 with TRBJ1-1; D is possibly TRBD1 (5 bases). V shed 5 bases and J shed 0 bases, with 14 bases lying between them. This CDR3 spans 15 amino acids. Germline V gives CDR1 SGHNT, CDR2 YYREEE (reference sequence). CDR3 sequence reads: CASSFLWGMNTEAFF. The DNA for the CDR3 is TGTGCCAGCAGTTTTTTGTGGGGGATGAACACTGAAGCTTTCTTT.

In its sample, this clone was seen once. The gene calls are TRBV19 and TRBJ1-5; perhaps TRBD1 as D (5 bases). V dropped 1 base and J dropped 5 bases, with 12 bases sitting between them. Germline CDR1 reads LNHDA; CDR2 reads SQIVND (reference sequence). This CDR3 spans 15 amino acids. DNA of the CDR3: TGTGCCAGTAGTATAGCAGTCGGCAGGGATCAGCCCCAGCATTTT. Translated: CASSIAVGRDQPQHF.